The table lists the clone carrying this T cell receptor (beta chain) with a count of one. Assay used: immunoSEQ multiplex PCR; TCRdb lists only in-frame clones, some missing. The table has about 160,000 clones, about 93% seen once. This entry belongs to a study of control samples from healthy donors and cancer patients. V shed 4 bases and J 11 bases; nucleotides not matched to a gene: 12. Germline-derived CDR1 and CDR2 are SGHAT and FQNNGV. CDR3 length equals 14 residues. The sequence was obtained from a woman aged 25 to 39 in good health. This chain connects TRBV11-2 to TRBJ1-1, with TRBD1 identical over 8 bases. Sequenced input: blood. CDR3 DNA: TGTGCCAGCAGCTCCGACAGGGGAAGAGGCGAGGCTTTCTTT. Residues: CASSSDRGRGEAFF. The full variable domain, completed using reference TRBV11-2 and TRBJ1-1, is EAGVAQSPRYKIIEKRQSVAFWCNPISGHATLYWYQQILGQGPKLLIQFQNNGVVDDSQLPKDRFSAERLKGVDSTLKIQPAKLEDSAVYLCASSSDRGRGEAFFGQGTRLTVV.